Presented here are 30 T cell receptor beta chains from one specimen sequenced in a study of T cell clonality in common variable immunodeficiency. TCRdb keeps only in-frame clones here, not all; method: immunoSEQ multiplex PCR. The table lists under 50,000 clones, with no singletons. The sample was peripheral blood mononuclear cells. These receptors all stem from a person between 18 and 69 years old in good health.

There are many counts of this clone. With the read ending 3 residues before the CDR3 end, the germline J gene is used to fill in that end. The chain uses TRBV29-1 and TRBJ2-7; 8 nucleotides align to TRBD1. Germline V lookup: CDR1 SQVTM, CDR2 ANQGSEA. The CDR3 length is 11 residues. The V and J ends lost 7 bases and 6 bases, in that order; junction bases with no gene match: 5. The covered CDR3 bases are TGCAGCGCCGGACAGGGCTCCGAG. This codes for CSAGQGSE. The full CDR3 protein is CSAGQGSEQYF.

This clone was counted at least ten times. CDR3 loop: CASSFAGDYNEQFF. The CDR3 bases that were read are TGCGCCAGCAGCTTTGCGGGGGACTACAATGAG. This chain uses TRBV5-1 with TRBJ2-1, with 7 bases fitting TRBD2. The CDR3 goes on 3 residues after the read ends, and that part is filled in from the germline J gene. Germline loops: CDR1 SGHRS, CDR2 YFSETQ. The CDR3 is made up of 14 amino acids. Unmatched junction bases numbered 2, after V lost 2 bases and J lost 3 bases.

Remarks on this clone: The read falls 3 residues short of the CDR3 end, and the missing part is taken from the germline J gene. The chain employs TRBV20-1 and TRBJ1-2; 7 nucleotides agree with TRBD1. With 0 bases clipped from V and 4 bases from J, the junction kept 14 bases outside the gene matches. Germline V gene lookup returns CDR1 DFQATT and CDR2 SNEGSKA (reference sequence). The length of the CDR3 is 17 residues. The sequenced CDR3 bases are TGCAGTGCTAGAGATGTTTCGGCTACAGGGGTCGGCTATGGC. This encodes CSARDVSATGVGYG. In full, the CDR3 reads CSARDVSATGVGYGYTF.

This clone was found many times. The read falls 3 residues short of the CDR3 end, and the missing part is taken from the germline J gene. The V gene is TRBV7-3, the J gene TRBJ1-1; D possibly corresponds to TRBD1 (6 bases). This CDR3 is 16 amino acids long. Trimming cost V 1 base and J 3 bases, with 15 bases left between them. CDR1 and CDR2 from the germline V gene are SGHTA and FQGTGA. The CDR3: CASSLKPAGADTEAFF. The sequenced part of the CDR3 DNA is TGTGCCAGCAGCTTAAAACCGGCAGGGGCGGACACTGAA.

This clone has more than one count but fewer than ten. Sequencing ends 3 residues short of the CDR3 end; the germline J gene provides the rest. The chain has TRBV30 and TRBJ1-2, with 10 bases aligning to TRBD1. The V gene's germline CDR1 is GTSNPN and CDR2 SVGIG (reference sequence). The ends lost 2 bases at V and 2 bases at J; junction bases unmatched: 2. This CDR3 is built from 14 residues. CDR3 DNA, as far as it was read: TGTGCCTGGAGTCGGACAGGGGGAAACTATGGC. Encoded protein: CAWSRTGGNYG. The CDR3 in its entirety is CAWSRTGGNYGYTF.

This clone was observed at least ten times. Coverage ceases 3 residues before the CDR3 finishes, and the germline J gene fills in the end. The rearrangement links TRBV7-8 to TRBJ2-7; 8 bases match TRBD1. Germline V CDR1 and CDR2: SGHVS, FQNEAQ. With 0 bases clipped from V and 2 bases from J, the junction kept 12 bases outside the gene matches. CDR3 size: 18 residues. This CDR3 is CASSLAVVDRVIPYEQYF. The covered CDR3 bases are TGTGCCAGCAGCTTAGCGGTTGTGGACAGGGTCATCCCCTACGAG. Full variable domain (outside the CDR3, taken from reference TRBV7-8 and TRBJ2-7): GAGVSQSPRYKVAKRGQDVALRCDPISGHVSLFWYQQALGQGPEFLTYFQNEAQLDKSGLPSDRFFAERPEGSVSTLKIQRTQQEDSAVYLCASSLAVVDRVIPYEQYFGPGTRLTVT.

Regarding this clone: The missing CDR3 end, 3 residues past where the read stops, is filled in from the germline J gene. The chain recombines TRBV5-1 with TRBJ2-4; D may be TRBD1 or TRBD2 (5 bases each). Germline lookup yields CDR1 SGHRS and CDR2 YFSETQ. The CDR3 loop spans 13 amino acids. CDR3 DNA, as far as it was read: TGCGCCAGCAGCTTGGTGGGGCACGAGGGT. Its translation is CASSLVGHEG. In full, the CDR3 is CASSLVGHEGQYF.

This clone was seen repeatedly, ten times or more. The read comes to an end 3 residues before the CDR3 does, leaving the germline J gene to fill in the end. This chain connects TRBV4-2 to TRBJ1-4, with 8 bases aligning to TRBD1. From germline, CDR1 is LGHNA and CDR2 YNFKEQ. The CDR3 extends over 15 amino acids. The ends lost 2 bases at V and 8 bases at J; junction bases unmatched: 7. Partial CDR3 DNA: TGTGCCAGCAGCCAACCCACAGGGGGTACGGAAAAA. Protein: CASSQPTGGTEK. The entire CDR3 protein reads CASSQPTGGTEKLFF.

This clone came up many times. The sequence runs out 3 residues before the end of the CDR3; the remainder is reconstructed from the germline J gene. The rearrangement uses TRBV18 and TRBJ2-3; D perhaps matches TRBD2 (5 bases). CDR1 and CDR2 (germline): KGHSH, LQKENI. Trimming pared 4 bases from V and 6 bases from J, leaving 14 bases between. CDR3 length: 14 amino acids. This chain's CDR3 is CASSRRLTNDTQYF. The CDR3 bases that were read are TGTGCCAGCTCACGTAGGTTGACTAATGATACG.

The table lists this clone with many counts. The CDR3 end lies 3 residues beyond the end of the read and is filled in from the germline J gene. J is TRBJ2-5 and V is TRBV5-1; 9 nucleotides line up with TRBD1. The J segment lost 5 bases and the V segment lost 4 bases, leaving 12 bases of the junction unmatched. From germline, CDR1 is SGHRS and CDR2 YFSETQ. This CDR3 has 16 residues. CDR3 DNA (partial): TGCGCCAGCAGCGAAACCGGGACAGGGTTGATGGAGACC. It yields the protein CASSETGTGLMET. The full CDR3 protein is CASSETGTGLMETQYF.

This clone was detected many times. Read sequence stops 3 residues before the CDR3 end, and the germline J gene provides the missing end. The chain carries TRBV20-1 and TRBJ2-3, with 9 bases identical to TRBD2. The junction had 9 bases not matched to a gene; V was cut back by 0 bases and J by 5 bases. CDR1 is DFQATT and CDR2 is SNEGSKA in the germline V gene (reference sequence). The CDR3 consists of 16 residues. CDR3 sequence: CSARDNLAGRVDTQYF. The sequenced CDR3 bases are TGCAGTGCTAGAGATAACCTAGCGGGAAGGGTAGATACG.

In this sample, this clone turned up many times. Sequencing ends 3 residues short of the CDR3 end; the germline J gene provides the rest. The chain combines TRBV12-3 or TRBV12-4 with TRBJ2-2, with D possibly matching TRBD2 (6 bases). CDR3 size: 15 residues. V lost 3 bases and J 0 bases, leaving 8 bases between the germline ends. CDR3 protein: CASSLGGTNTGELFF. The CDR3 bases that were read are TGTGCCAGCAGTTTGGGGGGTACGAACACCGGGGAG.

This clone was detected many times. Sequencing ends 3 residues short of the CDR3 end; the germline J gene provides the rest. The chain links TRBV20-1 to TRBJ1-2; 7 nucleotides line up with TRBD1. V shed 5 bases, J shed 7 bases, and the junction held 10 bases outside the gene matches. The CDR3 consists of 13 residues. Per germline, CDR1 DFQATT and CDR2 SNEGSKA (reference sequence). The sequenced CDR3 bases are TGCAGTGCTCCGGAGGGGGCCGTGGGTGGC. Its protein product is CSAPEGAVGG. The CDR3 reads in full as CSAPEGAVGGYTF.

This clone was counted many times. The observed sequence ends 3 residues before the CDR3 terminus, with the missing tail filled in from the germline J gene. V and J are TRBV5-1 and TRBJ2-1, with a weak D call TRBD2 (6 bases). Germline V gene lookup returns CDR1 SGHRS and CDR2 YFSETQ. CDR3 length: 17 amino acids. Trimming removed 4 bases from V and 0 bases from J, with 17 bases in between. The covered CDR3 bases are TGCGCCAGCAGCAAGGAAGGGGACTGGAGCTCCTACAATGAG. This codes for CASSKEGDWSSYNE. The complete CDR3 protein is CASSKEGDWSSYNEQFF.

This clone was counted many times. The sequenced fragment ends 3 residues before the CDR3 boundary, so the rest is inferred from the germline J gene. The rearrangement uses TRBV5-1 and TRBJ2-1; 12 bases line up with TRBD2. CDR1 SGHRS and CDR2 YFSETQ come from the germline V gene. The J segment lost 9 bases and the V segment lost 5 bases, leaving 9 bases of the junction unmatched. This CDR3 is built from 15 residues. The chain's CDR3 is CASRAGLAGVAEQFF. The sequenced CDR3 bases are TGCGCCAGCAGAGCGGGACTAGCGGGCGTGGCTGAG.

This clone showed up many times. The read finishes 3 residues shy of the CDR3 end, and the germline J gene is used to complete it. V and J are TRBV10-1 and TRBJ2-3; 7 bases align to TRBD2. V lost 5 bases, J lost 4 bases, and 3 bases stayed unmatched. This CDR3 is 13 amino acids long. Per the germline V gene, CDR1 is WNHNN and CDR2 is SYGVQD (reference sequence). The DNA read from the CDR3 is TGCGCCAGCAGTAGGACTAGGGCAGATACG. Amino acid sequence: CASSRTRADT. In full, the CDR3 is CASSRTRADTQYF.

This clone has at least ten counts. The read falls 3 residues short of the CDR3 end, and the missing part is taken from the germline J gene. V usage is TRBV2 and J usage is TRBJ2-1; TRBD2 matches at 12 bases. Trimming took 4 bases from V and 6 from J; bases not matched to a gene: 10. Germline CDR1 SNHLY, CDR2 FYNNEI. The CDR3 loop spans 17 amino acids. Partial CDR3 DNA: TGTGCCAGCAGTGGACTCGCGACTAGCGGGAGTTTCAATGAG. Translation: CASSGLATSGSFNE. The complete CDR3 protein is CASSGLATSGSFNEQFF.

This clone was recorded at least ten times. The sequence runs out 3 residues before the end of the CDR3; the remainder is reconstructed from the germline J gene. This chain connects TRBV20-1 to TRBJ1-6, with a possible D match to TRBD1 (6 bases). CDR1 and CDR2 (germline): DFQATT, SNEGSKA (reference sequence). The CDR3 length is 12 residues. The CDR3 sequence is CSPARGNSPLHF. The sequenced part of the CDR3 DNA is TGCAGCCCGGCAAGGGGGAACTCACCC.

Only a few counts were recorded for this clone. From the germline J gene comes the end of the CDR3, since the read stops 3 residues before it. The rearrangement uses TRBV5-1 and TRBJ2-1; 9 bases map to TRBD2. CDR1 and CDR2 from the germline V gene are SGHRS and YFSETQ. The CDR3 covers 16 residues. The V segment lost 3 bases and the J segment 4 bases; nucleotides outside the gene matches: 8. CDR3 DNA (partial): TGCGCCAGCAGCTACGAAGGACTAGCGCTTTACAATGAG. Translation: CASSYEGLALYNE. The whole CDR3 is CASSYEGLALYNEQFF.

This clone has a count of ten or more. The read falls 3 residues short of the CDR3 end, and the missing part is taken from the germline J gene. This rearrangement joins TRBV5-4 to TRBJ2-5; D ambiguous. Germline V gene data show CDR1 as SGHNT and CDR2 as YYREEE (reference sequence). V shed 1 base and J shed 2 bases, with 3 bases lying between them. The CDR3 loop spans 12 amino acids. CDR3 DNA (partial): TGTGCCAGCAGCTTGACTCAAGAGACC. It yields the protein CASSLTQET. The whole CDR3 sequence is CASSLTQETQYF.

This clone was detected many times. The sequence runs out 3 residues before the end of the CDR3; the remainder is reconstructed from the germline J gene. This sequence joins TRBV19 and TRBJ2-7, with 9 positions matching TRBD1. This CDR3 is 14 amino acids long. V lost 5 bases and J lost 4; bases outside the gene matches: 6. The germline V gene has CDR1 LNHDA and CDR2 SQIVND (reference sequence). The CDR3 sequence: CASSLGQGFYEQYF. The CDR3 DNA, read in part, is TGTGCCAGTAGTCTGGGACAGGGTTTTTACGAG.

This clone was seen ten or more times. Compared with germline, one end of the junction differs, possibly owing to a read error. Read sequence stops 3 residues before the CDR3 end, and the germline J gene provides the missing end. The genes are TRBV4-2 and TRBJ2-2; D is possibly TRBD2 (5 bases). The CDR3 is 16 amino acids. The V gene's germline CDR1 is LGHNA and CDR2 YNFKEQ. Partial CDR3 DNA: TGCGCCAGCAGCCAGTTAGCCATCGGGGTCACCGGGGAG. It encodes CASSQLAIGVTGE. The entire CDR3 is CASSQLAIGVTGELFF.

This clone was found many times. The CDR3 goes on 3 residues after the read ends, and that part is filled in from the germline J gene. The genes are TRBV30 and TRBJ1-5; 11 nucleotides match TRBD1. Germline trimming cut 3 bases from V and 6 bases from J; bases unmatched to any gene: 1. Germline lookup yields CDR1 GTSNPN and CDR2 SVGIG (reference sequence). The CDR3 runs to 13 residues. The CDR3 bases that were read are TGTGCCTGGAGGGGACAGGGGGGTCAGCCC. Amino acid sequence: CAWRGQGGQP. The whole CDR3 is CAWRGQGGQPQHF.

This clone was counted ten times or more. The sequenced fragment ends 3 residues before the CDR3 boundary, so the rest is inferred from the germline J gene. The chain has TRBV2 and TRBJ2-7; D gene ambiguous. V lost 5 bases, J lost 6 bases, and 14 bases lay in between. The CDR3 covers 13 residues. CDR1 is SNHLY, CDR2 FYNNEI, per germline. The CDR3 DNA, read in part, is TGTGCCAGCAGTCTCACGCGGAGCTCCGAG. It yields the protein CASSLTRSSE. The whole CDR3 reads CASSLTRSSEQYF.

This clone was found many times. Sequencing ends 3 residues short of the CDR3 end; the germline J gene provides the rest. The rearrangement uses TRBV30 and TRBJ2-1, with TRBD2 identical over 9 bases. V was clipped by 3 bases and J by 9 bases; unmatched bases: 9. Germline V gene lookup returns CDR1 GTSNPN and CDR2 SVGIG (reference sequence). This CDR3 is 14 amino acids long. The covered CDR3 bases are TGTGCCTGGAGCCGGGGCGGGGGGGGGAGTGAG. It yields the protein CAWSRGGGGSE. The entire CDR3 protein reads CAWSRGGGGSEQFF.

This clone has a count of ten or more. Coverage ceases 3 residues before the CDR3 finishes, and the germline J gene fills in the end. Distinct nucleotide sequences in the sample also encode this CDR3. The rearrangement joins TRBV30 to TRBJ1-3, with D maybe TRBD1 (6 bases). The CDR3 spans 14 residues. Germline V lookup: CDR1 GTSNPN, CDR2 SVGIG (reference sequence). V was cut by 5 bases and J by 0 bases, with 11 bases left in between. The sequenced CDR3 bases are TGTGCCTGGTGGAGGGGGACCTCTGGAAACACC. Its translation: CAWWRGTSGNT. The entire CDR3 sequence reads CAWWRGTSGNTIYF.

In its sample, this clone was seen many times. The read gets to within 3 residues of the CDR3 end, and the germline J gene fills in the rest. The chain joins TRBV18 to TRBJ2-7; 9 nucleotides line up with TRBD1. Trimming at V came to 6 bases and at J to 0 bases, leaving 6 bases not matched to a gene. CDR3 size: 15 residues. Germline-derived CDR1 and CDR2 are KGHSH and LQKENI. The CDR3 is CASSPRQGGSYEQYF. The part of the CDR3 DNA that was read is TGTGCCAGCTCTCCCAGACAGGGGGGCTCCTACGAG.

This clone was picked up many times. CDR3: CASSDPWDNAIQYF. Partial CDR3 DNA: TGTGCCAGTAGTGACCCCTGGGACAACGCCATT. V and J are TRBV19 and TRBJ2-4; a weak D match, TRBD1 (6 bases). The read halts 3 residues ahead of the CDR3 end, with the missing end drawn from the germline J gene. Looked up from germline, CDR1 is LNHDA and CDR2 is SQIVND (reference sequence). The CDR3 has 14 residues. Trimming cost V 5 bases and J 9 bases, with 17 bases left between them.

This clone was observed at least ten times. Germline and junction disagree at one end, which may indicate a read error. The sequenced fragment ends 3 residues before the CDR3 boundary, so the rest is inferred from the germline J gene. The genes are TRBV20-1 and TRBJ2-2; 7 bases map to TRBD1. CDR3 length: 15 amino acids. From germline, CDR1 is DFQATT and CDR2 SNEGSKA (reference sequence). CDR3 DNA (partial): TGCAGTGCTGGCTCCGGGACAGCGAATACCGGGGAG. Encoded protein: CSAGSGTANTGE. The complete CDR3 protein is CSAGSGTANTGELFF.

This clone was picked up many times. Read data end 3 residues before the CDR3 end; the end is taken from the germline J gene. The chain links TRBV12-3 or TRBV12-4 to TRBJ2-5; possible D gene TRBD1, 5 bases. This CDR3 has 13 residues. V lost 5 bases and J 3 bases, leaving 10 bases between the germline ends. CDR3 bases read: TGTGCCAGCAGTCTCGACAGTAAAGAGACC. It is translated as CASSLDSKET. The whole CDR3 sequence is CASSLDSKETQYF.